A single sample is the source of the 25 T cell receptor beta chains below, sequenced in a study of Graves' ophthalmopathy and Graves' hyperthyroidism. Amplifying from RNA transcripts, the study obtained TCR beta CDR3 regions. Investigators did first-round RT-PCR with HTBI primers, then second-round multiplex PCR. TCRdb itself ran the multiplex PCR reads through MiXCR, one entry per CDR3 protein. The repertoire consists of about 500,000 distinct CDR3 sequences, with less than 40% occurring once and the leading ten covering roughly 4.5%. The specimen was peripheral blood or thyroid tissue (not recorded which). These receptors were obtained from an adult man with Graves' hyperthyroidism.

The chain combines TRBV20-1 with TRBJ2-3; D unresolved. Germline loops: CDR1 DFQATT, CDR2 SNEGSKA (reference sequence). The CDR3 is made up of 15 amino acids. V was shortened by 0 bases and J by 3 bases, with 13 bases between the two germline ends. The CDR3 here is CSARDQAEGTDTQYF. The CDR3 DNA reads as TGCAGTGCTAGAGATCAGGCCGAAGGAACAGATACGCAGTATTTT.

With regard to this clonotype: At one of its ends the junction is not consistent with the germline gene, which may arise from a read error. This chain links TRBV2 with TRBJ1-6, with 8 nucleotides matching TRBD1. The CDR3 runs 12 residues. Germline V gives CDR1 SNHLY, CDR2 FYNNEI. The CDR3 loop is CPSGQGRSPLHF. The CDR3 region has the DNA TGTCCCAGCGGACAGGGAAGATCACCCCTCCACTTT.

This clonotype was found many times. The rearrangement joins TRBV19 to TRBJ2-2; D call uncertain. This CDR3 has 15 amino acids. Looked up from germline, CDR1 is LNHDA and CDR2 is SQIVND (reference sequence). Deletions cut 3 bases from V and 0 bases from J, with 8 bases between. The CDR3 reads CASSIPPTNTGELFF. CDR3 DNA sequence: TGTGCCAGTAGTATCCCCCCAACGAACACCGGGGAGCTGTTTTTT. The whole variable domain, remainder taken from reference TRBV19 and TRBJ2-2, is DGGITQSPKYLFRKEGQNVTLSCEQNLNHDAMYWYRQDPGQGLRLIYYSQIVNDFQKGDIAEGYSVSREKKESFPLTVTSAQKNPTAFYLCASSIPPTNTGELFFGEGSRLTVL.

The rearrangement uses TRBV13 and TRBJ2-7; 9 bases match TRBD1. TRBJ2-1 explains the end of the DNA better; the J call may be wrong. The length of the CDR3 is 16 residues. CDR1 PRHDT and CDR2 FYEKMQ come from the germline V gene (reference sequence). The CDR3 reads CASSLEGQGSYNEQFF. The CDR3 region has the DNA TGTGCCAGCAGCTTAGAGGGACAGGGCTCCTACAATGAGCAGTTCTTC.

Many counts were recorded for this clonotype. The chain links TRBV9 to TRBJ1-5; no reliable D call. Germline CDR1 SGDLS, CDR2 YYNGEE. The CDR3 has 14 amino acids. Trimming pared 0 bases from V and 3 bases from J, leaving 7 bases between. CDR3 nucleotide sequence: TGTGCCAGCAGCGTAGGTGGCCTCAATCAGCCCCAGCATTTT. Its translation: CASSVGGLNQPQHF.

This clonotype was detected only once. One base away lies a much larger clone, so this may be a sequencing read error. This chain links TRBV29-1 with TRBJ1-3; the match to TRBD1 covers 9 bases. The CDR3 has 15 residues. CDR1 is SQVTM, CDR2 ANQGSEA, per germline. The CDR3 DNA is TGCAGCGTTGAGTATGGGACAGGGCTTGCGAACACCACATATTTT. It is translated as CSVEYGTGLANTTYF.

The sample holds a few counts of this clonotype. V gene TRBV5-1 combines with J gene TRBJ1-1; D possibly corresponds to TRBD1 (5 bases). Germline CDR1 and CDR2: SGHRS and YFSETQ. The CDR3 contains 14 residues. V was shortened by 3 bases and J by 4 bases, with 13 bases between the two germline ends. CDR3 bases: TGCGCCAGCAGCTGGAACGGGGGGGGCACTGAAGCTTTCTTT. Its translation is CASSWNGGGTEAFF.

This clonotype has a count of ten or more. The chain couples TRBV20-1 to TRBJ1-1; D is ambiguous. The CDR3 length is 13 residues. Trimming took off 6 bases at V and 0 bases at J, with 11 bases between the two ends. Germline V CDR1 and CDR2: DFQATT, SNEGSKA (reference sequence). The CDR3 bases are TGCAGTGCAAGTGTGAATATGAACACTGAAGCTTTCTTT. Translating gives CSASVNMNTEAFF.

In this sample, this clonotype turned up many times. The rearrangement joins TRBV12-3 or TRBV12-4 to TRBJ1-6, with no clear D. V gave up 5 bases and J gave up 6 bases, with 11 bases separating them. The CDR3 has 14 amino acids. CDR3 in amino acids: CASSIKPRNSPLHF. CDR3 nucleotide sequence: TGTGCCAGCAGTATTAAACCCCGTAATTCACCCCTCCACTTT.

The chain is built from TRBV2 and TRBJ2-7; D is possibly TRBD1 or TRBD2 (6 bases each). In germline, CDR1 is SNHLY, CDR2 FYNNEI. The CDR3 consists of 17 residues. V lost 4 bases and J 7 bases, leaving 26 bases between the germline ends. CDR3 sequence reads: CASSGGTGTWSRGEQYF. The CDR3 coding sequence is TGTGCCAGCAGTGGTGGAACAGGGACTTGGTCGCGCGGGGAGCAGTACTTC.

This clonotype occurred many times. The V call is TRBV29-1, the J call TRBJ2-6, with D unclear. The V and J ends lost 3 bases and 0 bases respectively, with 9 bases between them. This CDR3 is 15 amino acids long. Germline V lookup: CDR1 SQVTM, CDR2 ANQGSEA. The CDR3 bases are TGCAGCGTTGATTCGATCGTCTCTGGGGCCAACGTCCTGACTTTC. Its translation: CSVDSIVSGANVLTF.

This clonotype was seen many times. The chain carries TRBV6-5 and TRBJ1-1; 8 bases align to TRBD1. This CDR3 region has 14 residues. Trimming cost V 2 bases and J 3 bases; bases outside gene matches: 2. Germline V gene data show CDR1 as MNHEY and CDR2 as SVGAGI. CDR3: CASSYATGDTEAFF. For the CDR3, the DNA is TGTGCCAGCAGTTACGCGACAGGGGACACTGAAGCTTTCTTT.

V gene TRBV20-1 combines with J gene TRBJ1-5; 7 bases line up with TRBD1. V shed 3 bases, J shed 9 bases, and the junction held 8 bases outside the gene matches. Germline assignment: CDR1 DFQATT and CDR2 SNEGSKA (reference sequence). The CDR3 covers 13 residues. For the CDR3, the DNA is TGCAGTGCTAGGGACAGGAGGGGTCTGCCCCAGCATTTT. Protein: CSARDRRGLPQHF.

V usage is TRBV12-5 and J usage is TRBJ2-5; D call uncertain. This CDR3 comprises 14 residues. Germline values: CDR1 LGHNT, CDR2 FRNRAP. V was pared by 2 bases and J by 1 base, with 8 bases between. Here the CDR3 reads CASGLTASQETQYF. In DNA, the CDR3 is TGTGCTAGTGGTTTGACAGCGTCCCAAGAGACCCAGTACTTC.

V is TRBV12-3 or TRBV12-4 and J is TRBJ2-3; D possibly corresponds to TRBD2 (5 bases). The CDR3 covers 14 residues. V lost 6 bases and J 4 bases, leaving 14 bases between the germline ends. Here the CDR3 reads CASSPRSSADTQYF. The CDR3 region has the DNA TGTGCCAGCAGCCCCCGTAGTAGCGCAGATACGCAGTATTTT.

This chain uses TRBV11-2 with TRBJ2-5, with D perhaps matching TRBD2 (6 bases). This CDR3 has 13 residues. CDR1 is SGHAT, CDR2 FQNNGV, per germline. V lost 6 bases, J lost 5 bases, and 13 bases lay in between. The CDR3 DNA reads as TGTGCCAGCAGGGCGGGGCGCCGGGAGACCCAGTACTTC. Translating it yields CASRAGRRETQYF.

This clonotype showed up many times. The gene calls are TRBV24-1 and TRBJ1-3; D is ambiguous. Germline V gene data show CDR1 as KGHDR and CDR2 as SFDVKD. Trimming left V 4 bases short and J 2 bases short, with 5 bases between. The CDR3 extends over 13 amino acids. CDR3 coding DNA: TGTGCCACCAGTGACCGGCCTGGAAACACCATATATTTT. Its protein is CATSDRPGNTIYF.

With respect to this clonotype: It may be a read error: a sequence one base away is much more abundant. The chain carries TRBV20-1 and TRBJ1-2; possibly TRBD1 for D (5 bases). V lost 0 bases to trimming and J lost 8 bases, with 7 bases between them. The CDR3 loop spans 11 amino acids. Germline-derived CDR1 and CDR2 are DFQATT and SNEGSKA (reference sequence). The CDR3 nucleotides are TGCAGTGCTAGAGAAGGGGAGGGCTACACCTTC. It yields the protein CSAREGEGYTF.

The chain recombines TRBV29-1 with TRBJ1-2; D is perhaps TRBD1 (5 bases). Germline-derived CDR1 and CDR2 are SQVTM and ANQGSEA. This CDR3 comprises 11 residues. This chain's CDR3 is CNRQNNYGYTF. CDR3 DNA sequence: TGCAACAGACAGAATAACTATGGCTACACCTTC.

Turning to this clonotype: This CDR3 fails to terminate in the conserved phenylalanine or tryptophan, so it likely reflects a read error. The DNA is left out, because the CDR3 cannot be placed on it with certainty; the CDR3 is given as TCRdb lists it. The CDR3 protein is CSVVRGLGLA. This sequence joins TRBV29-1 and TRBJ1-3. The length of the CDR3 is 10 amino acids, counting both ends. CDR1 is SQVTM and CDR2 is ANQGSEA in the germline V gene.

Of note for this clonotype: One end of the junction is discordant with germline, which a read error may explain. CDR3 sequence reads: CTSRETRQETQYF. For the CDR3, the DNA is TGTACCAGCAGAGAGACTCGCCAAGAGACCCAGTACTTC. The chain is built from TRBV25-1 and TRBJ2-5; D ambiguous. Germline CDR1 MGHDK, CDR2 SYGVNS. This CDR3 comprises 13 residues.

Only a few counts were recorded for this clonotype. The gene calls are TRBV7-3 and TRBJ2-3; 8 positions agree with TRBD1. Trimming removed 1 base from V and 0 bases from J; junction bases left unmatched: 6. Germline CDR1 is SGHTA and CDR2 is FQGTGA. This CDR3 is built from 17 residues. The CDR3 DNA is TGTGCCAGCAGCTTAATGGCGACAGGGGTGAGCACAGATACGCAGTATTTT. It yields the protein CASSLMATGVSTDTQYF.

The chain carries TRBV2 and TRBJ1-5; D may be TRBD1 (5 bases). V was cut by 8 bases and J by 11 bases, with 19 bases left in between. CDR1 and CDR2 from the germline V gene are SNHLY and FYNNEI. The CDR3 runs to 13 residues. The CDR3 region is CASSFGEGETQHF. The CDR3 DNA reads TGTGCCAGCTCTTTCGGGGAAGGGGAGACCCAGCATTTT.

In the case of this clonotype: Given a much more abundant clone one base away, this may be a read error. This sequence joins TRBV29-1 and TRBJ1-4; no firm D call. Germline V gives CDR1 SQVTM, CDR2 ANQGSEA. The CDR3 is 13 residues long. Written as DNA, the CDR3 is TGCAGCGTTGAAGTCAGTGGGCGTGAAAAACTGCTTTTT. Encoded protein: CSVEVSGREKLLF.

This clonotype was seen many times. CDR3 sequence (DNA): TGCGCCAGCAGCTTTAGTTTTGAAACCGGGGAGCTGTTTTTT. It codes for CASSFSFETGELFF. J is TRBJ2-2 and V is TRBV5-1; no clear D. This CDR3 contains 14 residues. CDR1 SGHRS and CDR2 YFSETQ come from the germline V gene. V was pared by 2 bases and J by 5 bases, with 10 bases between. Looking up the rest from reference TRBV5-1 and TRBJ2-2 gives the full variable domain: KAGVTQTPRYLIKTRGQQVTLSCSPISGHRSVSWYQQTPGQGLQFLFEYFSETQRNKGNFPGRFSGRQFSNSRSEMNVSTLELGDSALYLCASSFSFETGELFFGEGSRLTVL.